This TCR beta chain was sequenced in a study of identical twins. The V and J ends lost 4 bases and 4 bases respectively, with 17 bases between them. This CDR3 region has 16 residues. TCRdb re-analysed the 5' RACE reads in MiXCR, keeping a single row per CDR3 protein. Of approximately 280,000 distinct CDR3 sequences listed, 8% to 9% are singletons. In this sample, this clonotype turned up many times. The antigen remains undetermined. Findings and limits, study-wide: Part of the zero-insertion signal could reflect confounding by invariant MAIT and iNKT cells. Abundant cord blood beta clonotypes carried fewer insertions; memory repertoires showed none. Models predicted too little out-of-frame TCR alpha sharing in monozygotic twins.

These data also formed part of another study, on yellow fever vaccine responses in identical twins.

This TCR derives from a woman aged 18-29 years in good health. Specimen: memory (CD45RO+) T cells sorted from blood. The chain is built from TRBV12-3 or TRBV12-4 and TRBJ1-5; D perhaps matches TRBD1 (5 bases). CDR3: CASSYAIAGANQPQHF. The CDR3 bases are TGTGCCAGCAGTTACGCGATCGCCGGGGCGAATCAGCCCCAGCATTTT.